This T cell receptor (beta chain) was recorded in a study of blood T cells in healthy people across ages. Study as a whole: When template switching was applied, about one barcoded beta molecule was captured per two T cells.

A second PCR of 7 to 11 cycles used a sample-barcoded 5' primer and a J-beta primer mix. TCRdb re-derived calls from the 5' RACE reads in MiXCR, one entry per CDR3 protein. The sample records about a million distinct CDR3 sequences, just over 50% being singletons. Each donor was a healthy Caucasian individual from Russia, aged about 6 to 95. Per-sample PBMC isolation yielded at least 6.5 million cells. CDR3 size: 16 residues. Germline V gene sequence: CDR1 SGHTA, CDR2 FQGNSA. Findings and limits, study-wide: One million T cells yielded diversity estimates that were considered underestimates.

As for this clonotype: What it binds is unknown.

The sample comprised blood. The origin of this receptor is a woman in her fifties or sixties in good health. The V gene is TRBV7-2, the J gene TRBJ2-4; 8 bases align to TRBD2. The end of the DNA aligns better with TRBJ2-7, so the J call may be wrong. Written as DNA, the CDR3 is TGTGCCAGCAGCTTAGCGGGCCGACTAGCGCATTACGAGCAGTACTTC. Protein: CASSLAGRLAHYEQYF.